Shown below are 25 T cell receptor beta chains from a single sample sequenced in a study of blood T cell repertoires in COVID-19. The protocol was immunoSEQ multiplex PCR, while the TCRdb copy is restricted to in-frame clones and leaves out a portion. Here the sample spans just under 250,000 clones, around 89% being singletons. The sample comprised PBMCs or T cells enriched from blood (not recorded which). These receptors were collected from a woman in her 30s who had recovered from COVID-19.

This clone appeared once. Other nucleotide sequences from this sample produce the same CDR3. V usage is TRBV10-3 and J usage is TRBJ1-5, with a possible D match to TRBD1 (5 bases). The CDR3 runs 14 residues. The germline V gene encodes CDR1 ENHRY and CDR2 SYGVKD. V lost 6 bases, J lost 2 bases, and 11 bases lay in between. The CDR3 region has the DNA TGTGCCATCAGCCCAGGGCAGGGCAATCAGCCCCAGCATTTT. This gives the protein CAISPGQGNQPQHF.

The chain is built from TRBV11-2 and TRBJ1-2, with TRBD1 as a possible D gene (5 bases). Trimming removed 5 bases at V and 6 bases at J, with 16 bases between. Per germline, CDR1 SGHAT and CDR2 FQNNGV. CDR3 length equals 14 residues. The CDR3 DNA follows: TGTGCCAGCAGCCAGGTGGCGGGACGGGATGGCTACACCTTC. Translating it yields CASSQVAGRDGYTF. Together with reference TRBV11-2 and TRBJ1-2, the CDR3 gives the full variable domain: EAGVAQSPRYKIIEKRQSVAFWCNPISGHATLYWYQQILGQGPKLLIQFQNNGVVDDSQLPKDRFSAERLKGVDSTLKIQPAKLEDSAVYLCASSQVAGRDGYTFGSGTRLTVV.

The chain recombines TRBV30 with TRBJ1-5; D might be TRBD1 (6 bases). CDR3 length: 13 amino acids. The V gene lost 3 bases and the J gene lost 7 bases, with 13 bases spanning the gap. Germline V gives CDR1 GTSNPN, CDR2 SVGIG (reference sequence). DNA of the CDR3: TGTGCCTGGAGAGCACAGGGTCTCCAGCCCCAGCATTTT. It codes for CAWRAQGLQPQHF.

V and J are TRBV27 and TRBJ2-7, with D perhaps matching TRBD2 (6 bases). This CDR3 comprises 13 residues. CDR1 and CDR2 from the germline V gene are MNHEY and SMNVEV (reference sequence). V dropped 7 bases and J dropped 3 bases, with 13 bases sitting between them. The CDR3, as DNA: TGTGCCAGCAACTTCATGGGGGGCTACGAGCAGTACTTC. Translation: CASNFMGGYEQYF.

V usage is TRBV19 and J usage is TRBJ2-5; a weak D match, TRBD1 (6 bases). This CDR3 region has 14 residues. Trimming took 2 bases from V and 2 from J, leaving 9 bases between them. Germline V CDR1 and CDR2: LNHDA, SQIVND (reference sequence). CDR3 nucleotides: TGTGCCAGTAGTATAAGGGGGTATCAAGAGACCCAGTACTTC. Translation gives CASSIRGYQETQYF.

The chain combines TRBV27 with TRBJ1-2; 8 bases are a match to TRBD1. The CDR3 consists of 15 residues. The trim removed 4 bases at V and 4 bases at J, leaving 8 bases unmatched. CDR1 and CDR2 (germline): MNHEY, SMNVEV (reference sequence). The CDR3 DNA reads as TGTGCCAGCAGTTCCGGACAGGGCGGTAGCTATGGCTACACCTTC. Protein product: CASSSGQGGSYGYTF.

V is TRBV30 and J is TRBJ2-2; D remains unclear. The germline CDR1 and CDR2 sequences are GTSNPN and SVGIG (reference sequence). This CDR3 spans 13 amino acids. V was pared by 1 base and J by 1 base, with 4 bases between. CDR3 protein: CAWSGLNTGELFF. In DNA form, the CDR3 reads TGTGCCTGGAGTGGGCTGAACACCGGGGAGCTGTTTTTT.

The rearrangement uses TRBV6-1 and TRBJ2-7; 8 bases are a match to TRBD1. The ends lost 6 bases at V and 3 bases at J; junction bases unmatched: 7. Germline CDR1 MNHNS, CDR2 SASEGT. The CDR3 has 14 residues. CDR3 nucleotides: TGTGCCAGCAGAGCAGGGGGCGACGGCTACGAGCAGTACTTC. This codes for CASRAGGDGYEQYF.

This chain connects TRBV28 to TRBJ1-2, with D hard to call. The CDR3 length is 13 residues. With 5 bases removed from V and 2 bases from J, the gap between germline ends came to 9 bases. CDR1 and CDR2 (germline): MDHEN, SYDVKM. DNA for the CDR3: TGTGCCAGCAGTGAGGAGCCCAACTATGGCTACACCTTC. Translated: CASSEEPNYGYTF.

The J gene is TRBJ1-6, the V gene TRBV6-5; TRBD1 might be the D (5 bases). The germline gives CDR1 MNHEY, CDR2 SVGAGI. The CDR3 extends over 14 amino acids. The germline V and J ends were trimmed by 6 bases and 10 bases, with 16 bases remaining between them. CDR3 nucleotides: TGTGCCAGCAGCCCACCGCAGGGAGGCTCACCCCTCCACTTT. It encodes CASSPPQGGSPLHF.

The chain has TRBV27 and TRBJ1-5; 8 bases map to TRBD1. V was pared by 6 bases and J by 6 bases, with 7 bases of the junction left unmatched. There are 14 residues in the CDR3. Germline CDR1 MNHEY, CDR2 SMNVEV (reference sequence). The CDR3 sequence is CASRGTGGGQPQHF. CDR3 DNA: TGTGCCAGCAGGGGAACAGGGGGGGGTCAGCCCCAGCATTTT.

In DNA, the CDR3 is TGTGCCAGCAGCAGATCAGACAGAGGCCACACTGAAGCTTTCTTT. Protein sequence: CASSRSDRGHTEAFF. V and J are TRBV7-6 and TRBJ1-1; maybe TRBD1 (5 bases). V lost 5 bases and J 3 bases, leaving 16 bases between the germline ends. Germline-derived CDR1 and CDR2 are SGHVS and FNYEAQ. The CDR3 length is 15 residues.

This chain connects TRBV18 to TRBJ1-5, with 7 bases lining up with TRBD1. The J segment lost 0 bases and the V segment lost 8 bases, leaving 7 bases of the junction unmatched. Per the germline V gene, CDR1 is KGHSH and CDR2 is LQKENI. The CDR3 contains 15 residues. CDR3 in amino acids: CASAGTVYSNQPQHF. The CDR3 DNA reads TGTGCCAGCGCTGGGACAGTCTATAGCAATCAGCCCCAGCATTTT.

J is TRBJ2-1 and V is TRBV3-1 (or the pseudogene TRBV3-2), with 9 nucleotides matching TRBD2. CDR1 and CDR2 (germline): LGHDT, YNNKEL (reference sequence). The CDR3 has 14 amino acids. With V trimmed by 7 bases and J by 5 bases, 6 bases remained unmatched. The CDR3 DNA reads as TGTGCCAGCAACCCTAGCGGGAAGCACAATGAGCAGTTCTTC. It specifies CASNPSGKHNEQFF.

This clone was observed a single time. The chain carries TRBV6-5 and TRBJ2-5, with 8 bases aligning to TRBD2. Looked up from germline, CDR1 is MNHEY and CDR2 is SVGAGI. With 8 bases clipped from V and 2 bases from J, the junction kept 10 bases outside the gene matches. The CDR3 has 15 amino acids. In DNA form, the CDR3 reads TGTGCCAGCGGGAACAGGCTAGCGGGTCAAGAGACCCAGTACTTC. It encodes CASGNRLAGQETQYF.

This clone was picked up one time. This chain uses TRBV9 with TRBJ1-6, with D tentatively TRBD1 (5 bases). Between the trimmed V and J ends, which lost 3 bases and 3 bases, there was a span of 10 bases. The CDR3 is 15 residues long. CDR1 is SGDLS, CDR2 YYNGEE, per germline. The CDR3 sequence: CASSATTVYNSPLHF. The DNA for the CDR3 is TGTGCCAGCAGCGCCACGACAGTCTATAATTCACCCCTCCACTTT.

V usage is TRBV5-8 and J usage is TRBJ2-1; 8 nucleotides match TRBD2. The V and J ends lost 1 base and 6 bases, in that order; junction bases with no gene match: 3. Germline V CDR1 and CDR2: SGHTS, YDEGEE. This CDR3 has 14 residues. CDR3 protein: CASSLKRESNEQFF. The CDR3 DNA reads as TGTGCCAGCAGCTTGAAGCGGGAGTCCAATGAGCAGTTCTTC. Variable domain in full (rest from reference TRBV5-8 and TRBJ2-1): EAGVTQSPTHLIKTRGQQATLRCSPISGHTSVYWYQQALGLGLQFLLWYDEGEERNRGNFPPRFSGRQFPNYSSELNVNALELEDSALYLCASSLKRESNEQFFGPGTRLTVL.

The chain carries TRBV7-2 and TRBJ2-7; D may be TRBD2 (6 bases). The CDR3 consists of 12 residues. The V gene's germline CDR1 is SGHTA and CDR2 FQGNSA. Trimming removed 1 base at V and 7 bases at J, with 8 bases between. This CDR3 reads CASSLDAGEQYF. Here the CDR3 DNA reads TGTGCCAGCAGCTTAGACGCGGGGGAGCAGTACTTC.

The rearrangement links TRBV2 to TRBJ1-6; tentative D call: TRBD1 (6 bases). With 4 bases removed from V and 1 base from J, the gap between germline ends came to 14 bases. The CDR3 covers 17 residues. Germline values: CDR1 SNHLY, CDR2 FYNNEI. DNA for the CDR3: TGTGCCAGCAGTGCAGGGGTCCCCTCTTCCTATAATTCACCCCTCCACTTT. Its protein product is CASSAGVPSSYNSPLHF.

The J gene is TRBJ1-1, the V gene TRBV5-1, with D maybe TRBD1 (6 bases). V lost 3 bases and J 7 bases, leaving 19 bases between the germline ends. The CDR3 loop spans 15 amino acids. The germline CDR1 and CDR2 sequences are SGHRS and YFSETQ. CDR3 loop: CASSSQGGGGVEAFF. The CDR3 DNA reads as TGCGCCAGCAGCTCCCAAGGGGGGGGAGGAGTTGAAGCTTTCTTT.

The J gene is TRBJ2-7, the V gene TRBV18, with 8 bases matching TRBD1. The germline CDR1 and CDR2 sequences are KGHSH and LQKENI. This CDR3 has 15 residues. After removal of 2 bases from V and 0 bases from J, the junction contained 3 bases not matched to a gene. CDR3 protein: CASSPNRGISYEQYF. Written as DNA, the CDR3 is TGTGCCAGCTCACCAAACAGGGGGATCTCCTACGAGCAGTACTTC.

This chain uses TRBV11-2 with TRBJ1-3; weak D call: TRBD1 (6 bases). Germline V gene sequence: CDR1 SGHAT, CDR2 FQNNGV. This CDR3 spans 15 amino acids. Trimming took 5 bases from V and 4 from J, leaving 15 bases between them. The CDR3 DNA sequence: TGTGCCAGCAGCACCTCCACAGGGATCGGAAACACCATATATTTT. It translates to CASSTSTGIGNTIYF.

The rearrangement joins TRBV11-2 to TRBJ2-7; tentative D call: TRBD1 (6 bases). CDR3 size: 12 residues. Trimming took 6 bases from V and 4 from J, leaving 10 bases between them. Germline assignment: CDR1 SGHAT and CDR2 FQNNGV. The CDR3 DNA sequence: TGTGCCAGCAGAGATACAGGGTACGAGCAGTACTTC. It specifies CASRDTGYEQYF.

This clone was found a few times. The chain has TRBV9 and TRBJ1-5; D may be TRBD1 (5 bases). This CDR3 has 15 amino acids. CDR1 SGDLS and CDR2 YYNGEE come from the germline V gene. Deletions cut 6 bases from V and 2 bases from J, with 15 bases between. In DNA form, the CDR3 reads TGTGCCAGCAACCCAACGGGGGATGGCAATCAGCCCCAGCATTTT. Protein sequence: CASNPTGDGNQPQHF. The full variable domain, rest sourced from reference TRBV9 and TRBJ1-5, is DSGVTQTPKHLITATGQRVTLRCSPRSGDLSVYWYQQSLDQGLQFLIQYYNGEERAKGNILERFSAQQFPDLHSELNLSSLELGDSALYFCASNPTGDGNQPQHFGDGTRLSIL.

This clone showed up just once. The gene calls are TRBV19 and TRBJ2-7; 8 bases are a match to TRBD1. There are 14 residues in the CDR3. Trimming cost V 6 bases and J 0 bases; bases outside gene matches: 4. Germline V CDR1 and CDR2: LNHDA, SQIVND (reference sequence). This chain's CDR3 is CASRETGVSYEQYF. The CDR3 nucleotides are TGTGCCAGTAGAGAGACAGGGGTCTCCTACGAGCAGTACTTC.